The clone carrying this T cell receptor (beta chain) was seen more than once but under ten times. The antigen remains undetermined. The data were obtained in a study of T-cell memory formation after mild COVID-19. About the research overall: Among the donors, TCR clusters were largely specific to each donor.

The germline gives CDR1 KGHDR, CDR2 SFDVKD. The V end was cut by 5 bases, the J end by 8 bases, with 18 bases between. The CDR3 has 15 residues. Study findings and constraints: CD4/CD8 balance characterized clones contracting day 15 to 85, and CD4+ skew characterized later expanders. Several responding clones turned up in pre-infection memory, indicating that cross-reactive memory may have taken part.

Via MiXCR, TCRdb re-called the 5' RACE reads, giving one row per CDR3 protein. The table lists roughly 400,000 distinct CDR3 sequences, 20% to 25% of them singletons. The sample comprised PBMCs or a T cell subset sorted from them (not recorded which). The V and J genes are TRBV24-1 and TRBJ2-1; D ambiguous. This sequence originates from an adult woman who had mild COVID-19 (a few samples of this study predate the infection). Cell type and time point are not known. The CDR3 DNA follows: TGTGCCACCAGTGGTCATTGGGGTGGTGTGGATGAGCAGTTCTTC. This gives the protein CATSGHWGGVDEQFF.